The 24 T cell receptor beta chains in this list originate from one sample, sequenced in a study of T cell clonality in common variable immunodeficiency. The protocol was immunoSEQ multiplex PCR, while the TCRdb copy is restricted to in-frame clones and leaves out a portion. The sample presents some 53,000 clones, none singletons. The material sequenced was peripheral blood mononuclear cells. These receptors came from a person between 18 and 69 years old in good health.

This clone has a count of ten or more. The read is 3 residues too short to cover the CDR3 end, so that end is filled in from the germline J gene. This chain connects TRBV5-6 to TRBJ1-5; 8 bases align to TRBD1. The germline V gene encodes CDR1 SGHDT and CDR2 YYEEEE. The CDR3 loop spans 15 amino acids. Trimming at V came to 4 bases and at J to 3 bases, leaving 6 bases not matched to a gene. The CDR3 sequence: CASSMTGVDNQPQHF. Partial CDR3 DNA: TGTGCCAGCAGCATGACAGGGGTTGACAATCAGCCC.

On this clone itself: The read terminates 3 residues ahead of where the CDR3 ends, so the germline J gene completes it. The chain uses TRBV18 and TRBJ2-3, with 7 bases lining up with TRBD1. Germline CDR1 KGHSH, CDR2 LQKENI. There are 15 residues in the CDR3. The DNA read from the CDR3 is TGTGCCAGCTCACCACCCCAGGGGGTCAGGGAGACG. Residues: CASSPPQGVRET. The entire CDR3 is CASSPPQGVRETQYF.

In this sample, this clone turned up many times. The missing CDR3 end, 3 residues past where the read stops, is filled in from the germline J gene. The chain couples TRBV18 to TRBJ1-2; 9 nucleotides match TRBD1. The junction had 8 bases not matched to a gene; V was cut back by 3 bases and J by 3 bases. This CDR3 region has 16 residues. CDR1 and CDR2 (germline): KGHSH, LQKENI. The DNA read from the CDR3 is TGTGCCAGCTCACCTAAACCGGGACAGGGCGACTATGGC. Translating gives CASSPKPGQGDYG. The entire CDR3 protein reads CASSPKPGQGDYGYTF.

The sample holds many counts of this clone. The read halts 3 residues ahead of the CDR3 end, with the missing end drawn from the germline J gene. The chain joins TRBV7-8 to TRBJ2-3; D perhaps matches TRBD1 (5 bases). V dropped 6 bases and J dropped 6 bases, with 19 bases sitting between them. Per the germline V gene, CDR1 is SGHVS and CDR2 is FQNEAQ. The CDR3 runs 15 residues. The CDR3 protein is CASSLQQVRQDTQYF. The DNA read from the CDR3 is TGTGCCAGCAGTTTACAACAGGTCAGGCAGGATACG.

This clone occurred many times. The read is 3 residues too short to cover the CDR3 end, so that end is filled in from the germline J gene. V gene TRBV6-1 combines with J gene TRBJ1-1; D is ambiguous. Germline CDR1 and CDR2: MNHNS and SASEGT. The length of the CDR3 is 15 residues. V was pared by 0 bases and J by 0 bases, with 8 bases between. CDR3 in amino acids: CASSEARELNTEAFF. The part of the CDR3 DNA that was read is TGTGCCAGCAGTGAAGCGCGTGAATTGAACACTGAA.

Many counts were recorded for this clone. The sequence runs out 3 residues before the end of the CDR3; the remainder is reconstructed from the germline J gene. The chain is built from TRBV30 and TRBJ1-3; TRBD1 matches 7 bases. Trimming removed 3 bases from V and 4 bases from J; junction bases left unmatched: 6. CDR3 length: 14 residues. Germline V CDR1 and CDR2: GTSNPN, SVGIG (reference sequence). CDR3 DNA (partial): TGTGCCTGGAGGCAAGACAGGGCAGGAAACACC. Protein product: CAWRQDRAGNT. The full CDR3 sequence reads CAWRQDRAGNTIYF.

This clone was observed at least ten times. The read gets to within 3 residues of the CDR3 end, and the germline J gene fills in the rest. J is TRBJ2-3 and V is TRBV19, with TRBD2 matching 7 bases. The CDR3 is 16 residues long. The V gene's germline CDR1 is LNHDA and CDR2 SQIVND (reference sequence). Trimming at V came to 9 bases and at J to 0 bases, leaving 12 bases not matched to a gene. CDR3 amino acids: CASRLAGGLSTDTQYF. The CDR3 bases that were read are TGTGCCAGCCGACTAGCCGGGGGACTAAGCACAGATACG.

Remarks on this clone: The read finishes 3 residues shy of the CDR3 end, and the germline J gene is used to complete it. This chain links TRBV5-1 with TRBJ2-1; 8 bases are shared with TRBD2. Trimming at V came to 0 bases and at J to 4 bases, leaving 3 bases not matched to a gene. CDR1 and CDR2 (germline): SGHRS, YFSETQ. This CDR3 comprises 15 residues. The CDR3 loop reads CASSLEASGYNEQFF. The sequenced part of the CDR3 DNA is TGCGCCAGCAGCTTGGAGGCTAGCGGGTACAATGAG.

This clone was found many times. The CDR3 is cut off 3 residues early in the read; its end comes from the germline J gene. The gene calls are TRBV19 and TRBJ1-2; a weak D match, TRBD1 (5 bases). The germline V gene encodes CDR1 LNHDA and CDR2 SQIVND (reference sequence). CDR3 length: 14 residues. V lost 1 base and J 7 bases, leaving 13 bases between the germline ends. CDR3 residues: CASSIGTGSRGYTF. The sequenced CDR3 bases are TGTGCCAGTAGTATAGGAACAGGCTCTCGTGGC.

This clone was observed at least ten times. With the read ending 3 residues before the CDR3 end, the germline J gene is used to fill in that end. V is TRBV30 and J is TRBJ1-2; D perhaps matches TRBD1 (6 bases). Germline-derived CDR1 and CDR2 are GTSNPN and SVGIG (reference sequence). The CDR3 runs 13 residues. Trimming left V 1 base short and J 5 bases short, with 11 bases between. CDR3 region: CAWSGTVLYGYTF. The CDR3 DNA, read in part, is TGTGCCTGGAGTGGGACAGTGCTTTATGGC.

The table lists this clone with many counts. The DNA ends 3 residues before the CDR3 does, and the rest of the CDR3 is filled in from the germline J gene. This chain connects TRBV5-5 to TRBJ1-4; 11 positions match TRBD1. The CDR3 runs to 14 residues. V shed 4 bases and J 6 bases; nucleotides not matched to a gene: 2. Germline V gene data show CDR1 as SGHKS and CDR2 as YYEKEE (reference sequence). The CDR3 sequence: CASSRTGGDEKLFF. Partial CDR3 DNA: TGTGCCAGCAGCCGGACAGGGGGCGATGAAAAA.

This clone was seen many times. The CDR3 end is not reached by the read, which stops 3 residues before it; the germline J gene fills it in. The chain recombines TRBV2 with TRBJ2-3; TRBD2 matches 9 bases. The germline CDR1 and CDR2 sequences are SNHLY and FYNNEI. V dropped 1 base and J dropped 8; count of bases not matched to a gene: 7. The CDR3 runs to 15 residues. The CDR3 loop is CASSEGSGRIGTQYF. The part of the CDR3 DNA that was read is TGTGCCAGCAGTGAAGGTAGCGGGAGAATAGGTACG.

This clone was seen many times. The missing CDR3 end, 3 residues past where the read stops, is filled in from the germline J gene. V is TRBV29-1 and J is TRBJ2-3; D might be TRBD1 (5 bases). CDR1 and CDR2 (germline): SQVTM, ANQGSEA. The CDR3 covers 15 residues. The sequenced part of the CDR3 DNA is TGCAGCGTCGTAAAGGGGAATTCGCCCCAAGAGACG. Protein product: CSVVKGNSPQET. In full, the CDR3 is CSVVKGNSPQETQYF.

This clone was detected ten times or more. Read coverage stops 3 residues before the CDR3 terminus; the germline J gene supplies the remainder. The chain combines TRBV28 with TRBJ2-7; D gene ambiguous. The V and J ends lost 3 bases and 1 base respectively, with 16 bases between them. Germline-derived CDR1 and CDR2 are MDHEN and SYDVKM. The CDR3 is 16 amino acids. The CDR3 DNA, read in part, is TGTGCCAGCAGTTTTCACCTGGGTCTGACATCCTACGAG. Its translation is CASSFHLGLTSYE. Given in full, the CDR3 is CASSFHLGLTSYEQYF.

This clone was picked up many times. The read gets to within 3 residues of the CDR3 end, and the germline J gene fills in the rest. This rearrangement joins TRBV19 to TRBJ1-4; D is possibly TRBD1 (5 bases). Germline CDR1 LNHDA, CDR2 SQIVND (reference sequence). Trimming took off 8 bases at V and 0 bases at J, with 10 bases between the two ends. CDR3 length: 14 residues. The part of the CDR3 DNA that was read is TGTGCCAGTCTCTCGACAGCAACTAATGAAAAA. Amino acid sequence: CASLSTATNEK. The whole CDR3 region reads CASLSTATNEKLFF.

A few counts support this clone. The read ends 3 residues shy of where the CDR3 ends; the end is completed using the germline J gene. This sequence joins TRBV7-2 and TRBJ1-2; 7 bases agree with TRBD1. The CDR3 runs 13 residues. The V gene's germline CDR1 is SGHTA and CDR2 FQGNSA. The CDR3 bases that were read are TGTGCCAGCAGCTTCCATGACAGGGTCGAC. It encodes CASSFHDRVD. The entire CDR3 reads CASSFHDRVDYTF.

This clone was detected many times. Read data end 3 residues before the CDR3 end; the end is taken from the germline J gene. The genes are TRBV6-1 and TRBJ2-3, with D possibly being TRBD2 (5 bases). In germline, CDR1 is MNHNS, CDR2 SASEGT. There are 13 residues in the CDR3. Trimming removed 1 base from V and 6 bases from J, with 8 bases in between. This CDR3 is CASSEGRGDTQYF. The sequenced part of the CDR3 DNA is TGTGCCAGCAGTGAAGGTAGAGGGGATACG.

This clone has at least ten counts. The read ends 3 residues shy of where the CDR3 ends; the end is completed using the germline J gene. V and J are TRBV5-1 and TRBJ1-1; D not resolved. The length of the CDR3 is 14 residues. CDR1 and CDR2 from the germline V gene are SGHRS and YFSETQ. V lost 5 bases and J 3 bases, leaving 14 bases between the germline ends. CDR3 sequence: CASRGHPADTEAFF. Partial CDR3 DNA: TGCGCCAGCAGAGGGCACCCAGCGGACACTGAA.

This clone was picked up many times. The part of the CDR3 DNA that was read is TGTGCCAGCAGCTTAGCAGGGGGCGGGAGGGAGACC. The encoded protein is CASSLAGGGRET. The complete CDR3 sequence is CASSLAGGGRETQYF. This chain links TRBV7-2 with TRBJ2-5; D possibly corresponds to TRBD2 (8 bases). The CDR3 goes on 3 residues after the read ends, and that part is filled in from the germline J gene. Germline V gene lookup returns CDR1 SGHTA and CDR2 FQGNSA. V lost 0 bases and J lost 5, with 13 bases in between. The CDR3 totals 15 residues.

This clone has a count of ten or more. The read stops 3 residues short of the end of the CDR3; the missing end is completed from the germline J gene. This sequence joins TRBV7-3 and TRBJ1-4; possible D gene TRBD1, 6 bases. Germline loops: CDR1 SGHTA, CDR2 FQGTGA. CDR3 length: 13 residues. Between the trimmed V and J ends, which lost 0 bases and 8 bases, there was a span of 7 bases. The sequenced CDR3 bases are TGTGCCAGCAGCTTAACTCAGGGGGAAAAA. Its translation is CASSLTQGEK. The CDR3 in full is CASSLTQGEKLFF.

This clone was picked up many times. The sequence runs out 3 residues before the end of the CDR3; the remainder is reconstructed from the germline J gene. The rearrangement joins TRBV12-5 to TRBJ2-2, with 8 bases identical to TRBD1. The CDR3 runs to 15 residues. Germline trimming cut 0 bases from V and 4 bases from J; bases unmatched to any gene: 1. Looked up from germline, CDR1 is LGHNT and CDR2 is FRNRAP. CDR3 loop: CASGLVDRGTGELFF. The covered CDR3 bases are TGTGCTAGTGGTTTGGTAGACAGGGGCACCGGGGAG.

This clone was picked up many times. The CDR3 goes on 3 residues after the read ends, and that part is filled in from the germline J gene. The chain links TRBV6-4 to TRBJ2-1, with D tentatively TRBD1 (5 bases). The CDR3 consists of 13 residues. Trimming shortened V by 2 bases and J by 9 bases, and 11 bases separated the two germline ends. Germline assignment: CDR1 MRHNA and CDR2 SNTAGT. The DNA read from the CDR3 is TGTGCCAGCAGTGACCTATGGGGCACTGAG. It translates to CASSDLWGTE. The whole CDR3 sequence reads CASSDLWGTEQFF.

This clone was counted ten times or more. With the read ending 3 residues before the CDR3 end, the germline J gene is used to fill in that end. V and J are TRBV5-1 and TRBJ2-3, with D tentatively TRBD2 (5 bases). The germline V and J ends were trimmed by 4 bases and 0 bases, with 15 bases remaining between them. The CDR3 length is 16 residues. CDR1 and CDR2 from the germline V gene are SGHRS and YFSETQ. This chain's CDR3 is CASSAIGLLSTDTQYF. Partial CDR3 DNA: TGCGCCAGCAGCGCCATCGGACTCCTCAGCACAGATACG. Filled out from reference TRBV5-1 and TRBJ2-3, the complete variable domain reads KAGVTQTPRYLIKTRGQQVTLSCSPISGHRSVSWYQQTPGQGLQFLFEYFSETQRNKGNFPGRFSGRQFSNSRSEMNVSTLELGDSALYLCASSAIGLLSTDTQYFGPGTRLTVL.

This clone was picked up many times. The read finishes 3 residues shy of the CDR3 end, and the germline J gene is used to complete it. This rearrangement joins TRBV5-1 to TRBJ1-1, with D possibly being TRBD1 (6 bases). Trimming cost V 4 bases and J 5 bases, with 12 bases left between them. Germline CDR1 and CDR2: SGHRS and YFSETQ. The CDR3 covers 13 residues. The sequenced CDR3 bases are TGCGCCAGCAGCCCACAGGGAGGGACTGAA. Translation: CASSPQGGTE. The CDR3 in its entirety is CASSPQGGTEAFF.